The 5 T cell receptor beta chains in this list originate from one sample, sequenced in a study of OX40 agonist ivuxolimab in advanced cancers. TCRdb's copy holds only in-frame clones and misses some; the assay was immunoSEQ multiplex PCR. This sample has 25,000 to 30,000 clones, with approximately 81% found just once. This sample comprised CD4+ or CD8+ T cells sorted from blood, obtained in a trial of the OX40 agonist ivuxolimab. The receptors derive from an adult with an advanced solid tumor such as melanoma, head and neck, liver or kidney cancer.

The V gene is TRBV7-6, the J gene TRBJ2-1; D is ambiguous. V was shortened by 6 bases and J by 0 bases, with 12 bases between the two germline ends. The CDR3 spans 15 residues. Germline CDR1 SGHVS, CDR2 FNYEAQ. The CDR3 loop reads CASSLSESSYNEQFF. The CDR3 DNA reads as TGTGCCAGCAGTCTCAGCGAGAGCTCCTACAATGAGCAGTTCTTC.

The chain uses TRBV25-1 and TRBJ2-3, with a weak D call TRBD2 (5 bases). This CDR3 region has 14 residues. The germline gives CDR1 MGHDK, CDR2 SYGVNS. Trimming removed 5 bases from V and 3 bases from J, with 12 bases in between. For the CDR3, the DNA is TGTGCCAGCAGTTCGGGGAAGAATACAGATACGCAGTATTTT. Residues: CASSSGKNTDTQYF.

The chain has TRBV11-2 and TRBJ1-3; tentative D call: TRBD1 (5 bases). In germline, CDR1 is SGHAT, CDR2 FQNNGV. Trimming cost V 3 bases and J 0 bases, with 15 bases left between them. This CDR3 comprises 17 residues. The CDR3 DNA reads as TGTGCCAGCAGCTTGGGGCCTATCCCCTACTCTGGAAACACCATATATTTT. This encodes CASSLGPIPYSGNTIYF.

This clone showed up just a few times. The chain carries TRBV6-5 and TRBJ2-3; 7 positions agree with TRBD2. Trimming at V came to 6 bases and at J to 4 bases, leaving 4 bases not matched to a gene. Germline-derived CDR1 and CDR2 are MNHEY and SVGAGI. This CDR3 spans 13 amino acids. CDR3 amino acids: CASRGGSPDTQYF. The CDR3 bases are TGTGCCAGCAGAGGCGGGAGTCCAGATACGCAGTATTTT.

The chain carries TRBV4-3 and TRBJ1-5; unclear D gene. The CDR3 is made up of 18 amino acids. V lost 0 bases, J lost 3 bases, and 18 bases lay in between. CDR1 is LGHNA and CDR2 is YSLEER in the germline V gene. CDR3 region: CASSQDGPLRGINQPQHF. CDR3 DNA sequence: TGCGCCAGCAGCCAAGATGGACCCCTTCGCGGGATCAATCAGCCCCAGCATTTT.